These T cell receptor beta chains were read from a single sample in a study of shared clonotypes between healthy human individuals. Repertoires were generated with immunoSEQ multiplex PCR, while TCRdb's copy carries only in-frame clones and drops some. The table records about 990,000 clones, around 78% of them present only once. Input material: memory CD4+ T cells from PBMCs. The receptors were sampled from a man aged 18-30 years in good health. Some clones in this sample may be carry-over from other donors' samples. The CDR3 runs from the conserved cysteine through the conserved F or W. The D gene is left open where the match is weak. Rows give clone size only sometimes, using once, few, many, or a class for an expanded clone.

abundance	v_gene	len	j_gene	d_gene	CDR3nt	CDR3aa
few	TRBV7-3	12	TRBJ1-1	-	TGTGCCAGCAGCTTCTCGGGGACTGAAGCTTTCTTT	CASSFSGTEAFF
-	TRBV28	12	TRBJ2-7	-	TGTGCCAGCAGTCGAAAGATTTACGAGCAGTACTTC	CASSRKIYEQYF
-	TRBV28	14	TRBJ1-1	TRBD1	TGTGCCAGCAGTTGGGGACAGGGGGCTACTGAAGCTTTCTTT	CASSWGQGATEAFF
-	TRBV2	16	TRBJ1-2	TRBD1	TGTGCCAGCAGCCTGACAGGGGTTGAAGCTAACTATGGCTACACCTTC	CASSLTGVEANYGYTF
-	TRBV6-5	16	TRBJ1-5	-	TGTGCCAGCAGTTCGGAGTCACAAGGCAGCAATCAGCCCCAGCATTTT	CASSSESQGSNQPQHF
once	TRBV28	12	TRBJ2-2	-	TGTGCCAGCAGTTTCAGGGCAGGGGAGCTGTTTTTT	CASSFRAGELFF
many	TRBV15	15	TRBJ2-6	-	TGTGCCACCAGCAGAGACGCCTCTGGGGCCAACGTCCTGACTTTC	CATSRDASGANVLTF
-	TRBV30	12	TRBJ2-1	TRBD2	TGTGCCTGGAATATAGCGGGAGTTGAGCAGTTCTTC	CAWNIAGVEQFF
-	TRBV5-3	19	TRBJ1-1	TRBD1	TGTGCCAGAAGCTTGGATCGTCCGGGACAGGGTGGTACCTGTACTGAAGCTTTCTTT	CARSLDRPGQGGTCTEAFF
few	TRBV14	13	TRBJ2-7	-	TGTGCCAGCAGCAACTTGCGGGACTACGAGCAGTACTTC	CASSNLRDYEQYF
-	TRBV14	16	TRBJ1-2	-	TGTGCCAGCAGCCCCAAAGGGGCAGTTGTTGGGTATGGCTACACCTTC	CASSPKGAVVGYGYTF